The 10 T cell receptor beta chains listed next were all sequenced from one sample in a study of cytomegalovirus exposure and HLA in healthy donors (dated by TCRdb to 2016 to 2017). Library preparation employed the immunoSEQ multiplex PCR assay. The multiplex PCR relied on a mix of 60 forward primers for TCR Vbeta segments and 13 reverse primers for TCR Jbeta segments. As stored in TCRdb, this immuneACCESS dataset retains in-frame rearrangements with V and J assigned. A fraction of the clones does not appear; measured against another copy, unresolved V genes explain less than half of the discrepancy, and the remainder lacks a known reason. The sample table lists a few hundred thousand clones, 80% to 85% of them with a count of one. About 8% of the sample is held by the ten biggest clonotypes. Source material: PBMCs. Source of these receptors: a woman aged 55-69 years in good health and CMV-seropositive.

The rearrangement uses TRBV5-1 and TRBJ2-5; possible D gene TRBD2, 6 bases. V shed 4 bases and J shed 5 bases, with 18 bases lying between them. The CDR3 has 15 amino acids. Germline V gene data show CDR1 as SGHRS and CDR2 as YFSETQ. CDR3 protein: CASSGPRGEGETQYF. The DNA of the CDR3 is TGCGCCAGCAGCGGGCCGCGGGGCGAGGGGGAGACCCAGTACTTC.

This rearrangement joins TRBV29-1 to TRBJ2-5; no definite D call. The CDR3 totals 12 residues. Trimming took 2 bases from V and 4 from J, leaving 8 bases between them. Germline loops: CDR1 SQVTM, CDR2 ANQGSEA. The CDR3 spells CSVEMRLETQYF. The CDR3 bases are TGCAGCGTTGAAATGAGGTTAGAGACCCAGTACTTC.

V and J are TRBV25-1 and TRBJ2-1; D may be TRBD2 (7 bases). Trimming removed 1 base at V and 2 bases at J, with 9 bases between. This CDR3 has 15 amino acids. Germline V gives CDR1 MGHDK, CDR2 SYGVNS. CDR3 residues: CASSESGGPYNEQFF. CDR3 DNA: TGTGCCAGCAGTGAATCCGGGGGGCCCTACAATGAGCAGTTCTTC.

The chain uses TRBV2 and TRBJ2-5; the match to TRBD1 covers 7 bases. Germline V CDR1 and CDR2: SNHLY, FYNNEI. V trimming: 5 bases; J trimming: 4 bases; junction bases outside the gene matches: 13. The CDR3 contains 16 residues. The DNA of the CDR3 is TGTGCCAGCAGTAGAACCAGGGGGTACTTTGCAGAGACCCAGTACTTC. The encoded protein is CASSRTRGYFAETQYF.

The V and J genes are TRBV6-6 and TRBJ1-2; possibly TRBD1 for D (5 bases). Per germline, CDR1 MNHNY and CDR2 SVGAGI (reference sequence). Deletions cut 0 bases from V and 0 bases from J, with 8 bases between. This CDR3 is built from 15 residues. As DNA, the CDR3 is TGTGCCAGCAGTTACTCCGGACAAGCTAACTATGGCTACACCTTC. Protein sequence: CASSYSGQANYGYTF.

This clone was counted a few times. V usage is TRBV5-1 and J usage is TRBJ1-1; possibly TRBD1 for D (5 bases). The CDR3 totals 13 residues. V was shortened by 6 bases and J by 5 bases, with 14 bases between the two germline ends. Germline CDR1 reads SGHRS; CDR2 reads YFSETQ. As DNA, the CDR3 is TGCGCCAGCACTATCGGGGGTGGGACTGAAGCTTTCTTT. It translates to CASTIGGGTEAFF.

The gene calls are TRBV12-5 and TRBJ1-5, with TRBD1 as a possible D gene (5 bases). From germline, CDR1 is LGHNT and CDR2 FRNRAP. The CDR3 sequence is 18 residues long. The germline V and J ends were trimmed by 3 bases and 0 bases, with 18 bases remaining between them. CDR3 in amino acids: CASGLGWGRAYSNQPQHF. The CDR3 DNA is TGTGCTAGTGGTTTAGGGTGGGGCAGGGCGTATAGCAATCAGCCCCAGCATTTT.

V and J are TRBV19 and TRBJ2-7, with TRBD2 matching 12 bases. CDR3 length: 15 amino acids. CDR1 LNHDA and CDR2 SQIVND come from the germline V gene (reference sequence). The V and J ends lost 2 bases and 1 base, in that order; junction bases with no gene match: 0. The CDR3 DNA reads as TGTGCCAGTAGTATACTAGCGGGAGGGTCCTACGAGCAGTACTTC. As protein: CASSILAGGSYEQYF.

This clone showed up just once. The J gene is TRBJ2-7, the V gene TRBV5-1; 7 bases align to TRBD1. This CDR3 spans 13 amino acids. Germline loops: CDR1 SGHRS, CDR2 YFSETQ. Trimming at V came to 4 bases and at J to 4 bases, leaving 5 bases not matched to a gene. The CDR3 reads CASSPTGRYEQYF. The CDR3 DNA sequence: TGCGCCAGCAGCCCGACAGGGAGATACGAGCAGTACTTC.

The rearrangement links TRBV30 to TRBJ1-2; possibly TRBD1 for D (5 bases). Germline CDR1 is GTSNPN and CDR2 is SVGIG (reference sequence). V dropped 4 bases and J dropped 2 bases, with 11 bases sitting between them. This CDR3 has 13 residues. The CDR3 DNA reads as TGTGCCTGGACCCGGCAGGGCAACTATGGCTACACCTTC. This translates into CAWTRQGNYGYTF.